The 3 T cell receptor beta chains listed next were all sequenced from one sample in a study of T cells in Graves' hyperthyroidism and ophthalmopathy. From RNA transcripts, TCR beta CDR3 regions were amplified. Primed by the HTBI set, a first-round RT-PCR was run on the TCR CDR3. TCRdb reanalysed the multiplex PCR reads using MiXCR and keeps one entry per CDR3 protein. The sample lists around 400,000 distinct CDR3 sequences, around 15% occurring once. Input material: blood. The receptors shown here come from a woman aged 60 to 75 with Graves' ophthalmopathy.

This clonotype has a count of ten or more. The V gene is TRBV20-1, the J gene TRBJ1-5; D may be TRBD1 (5 bases). V was trimmed by 6 bases and J by 4 bases, leaving 16 bases between them. CDR3 length: 14 residues. CDR1 is DFQATT, CDR2 SNEGSKA, per germline (reference sequence). The CDR3 region has the DNA TGCAGTGCGTCCACGGGGGAATGGAATCAGCCCCAGCATTTT. Its translation is CSASTGEWNQPQHF.

This clonotype showed up many times. The rearrangement uses TRBV28 and TRBJ1-1; D is perhaps TRBD1 (5 bases). Germline assignment: CDR1 MDHEN and CDR2 SYDVKM. The CDR3 consists of 13 residues. Trimming removed 2 bases at V and 6 bases at J, with 10 bases between. CDR3 region: CASSLGKGSEAFF. The CDR3 bases are TGTGCCAGCAGTTTAGGGAAGGGGTCTGAAGCTTTCTTT. The whole variable domain, remainder taken from reference TRBV28 and TRBJ1-1, is DVKVTQSSRYLVKRTGEKVFLECVQDMDHENMFWYRQDPGLGLRLIYFSYDVKMKEKGDIPEGYSVSREKKERFSLILESASTNQTSMYLCASSLGKGSEAFFGQGTRLTVV.

The chain combines TRBV19 with TRBJ2-3; the match to TRBD2 covers 7 bases. V lost 3 bases and J lost 4; bases outside the gene matches: 7. The CDR3 extends over 15 amino acids. Germline V gene sequence: CDR1 LNHDA, CDR2 SQIVND (reference sequence). CDR3 amino acids: CASSIYGRSPDTQYF. Here the CDR3 DNA reads TGTGCCAGTAGTATCTACGGGAGGAGCCCAGATACGCAGTATTTT.